The 12 T cell receptor beta chains below come from one sample, sequenced in a study of blood T cells in healthy people across ages. A second PCR of roughly 7 to 11 cycles used a sample-barcoded 5' primer and a J-beta primer mix. TCRdb ran MiXCR on the 5' RACE reads and lists one entry per CDR3 protein. Of over 550,000 distinct CDR3 sequences in the sample, approximately 30% are singletons; the top ten hold 15% to 18%. Specimen: blood. These receptors were collected from a woman of 80 years or more in good health.

This chain joins TRBV25-1 and TRBJ2-1, with a weak D call TRBD2 (6 bases). From germline, CDR1 is MGHDK and CDR2 SYGVNS. V lost 6 bases and J 8 bases, leaving 20 bases between the germline ends. The CDR3 loop spans 15 amino acids. CDR3 region: CASRDSGRERDEQFF. The DNA for the CDR3 is TGTGCCAGCAGAGACTCAGGACGGGAGAGGGATGAGCAGTTCTTC.

The chain combines TRBV20-1 with TRBJ2-1, with 11 bases aligning to TRBD1. V lost 3 bases, J lost 6 bases, and 10 bases stayed unmatched. Germline assignment: CDR1 DFQATT and CDR2 SNEGSKA (reference sequence). The CDR3 consists of 16 residues. The CDR3 loop is CSASRWGTGGCNEQFF. CDR3 DNA: TGCAGTGCTAGCCGATGGGGGACAGGGGGTTGCAATGAGCAGTTCTTC.

The chain links TRBV15 to TRBJ2-2; TRBD1 aligns across 8 bases. Trimming cost V 0 bases and J 2 bases; bases outside gene matches: 2. The CDR3 is 16 amino acids. Germline V gives CDR1 LNHNV, CDR2 YYDKDF (reference sequence). In nucleotides, the CDR3 is TGTGCCACCAGCAGAGACAGGGGGCCCAACACCGGGGAGCTGTTTTTT. Amino acids: CATSRDRGPNTGELFF.

This clonotype occurred a few times. The chain joins TRBV2 to TRBJ1-4; TRBD1 aligns across 7 bases. The germline gives CDR1 SNHLY, CDR2 FYNNEI. V trimming: 4 bases; J trimming: 3 bases; junction bases outside the gene matches: 5. CDR3 length: 15 residues. The CDR3 coding sequence is TGTGCCAGCAGTGGTGTAGGACAGGCTAATGAAAAACTGTTTTTT. This translates into CASSGVGQANEKLFF.

This clonotype has only a few counts. The chain has TRBV3-1 and TRBJ1-1; 7 bases align to TRBD1. In germline, CDR1 is LGHDT, CDR2 YNNKEL (reference sequence). This CDR3 has 15 amino acids. V was clipped by 7 bases and J by 1 base; unmatched bases: 9. The CDR3 loop reads CASTKGAFANTEAFF. CDR3 bases: TGTGCCAGCACCAAGGGGGCCTTCGCGAACACTGAAGCTTTCTTT.

This clonotype was counted many times. The chain combines TRBV20-1 with TRBJ2-5; 7 bases line up with TRBD2. The CDR3 totals 14 residues. V dropped 6 bases and J dropped 3; count of bases not matched to a gene: 10. The germline V gene encodes CDR1 DFQATT and CDR2 SNEGSKA (reference sequence). As DNA, the CDR3 is TGCAGTGCCCCCCGGCTGGGGAGGGAAGAGACCCAGTACTTC. It codes for CSAPRLGREETQYF.

This clonotype was observed at least ten times. V gene TRBV5-4 combines with J gene TRBJ2-5; TRBD2 agrees at 8 bases. Trimming cost V 4 bases and J 2 bases; bases outside gene matches: 7. This CDR3 spans 15 amino acids. CDR1 is SGHNT, CDR2 YYREEE, per germline (reference sequence). The CDR3: CASSAPGTRQETQYF. The CDR3 DNA sequence: TGTGCCAGCAGCGCACCCGGGACTAGGCAAGAGACCCAGTACTTC.

This clonotype came up many times. The V gene is TRBV10-3, the J gene TRBJ2-6, with TRBD1 matching 7 bases. The CDR3 length is 15 residues. The germline CDR1 and CDR2 sequences are ENHRY and SYGVKD. V was pared by 7 bases and J by 0 bases, with 3 bases of the junction left unmatched. CDR3: CAITDRASGANVLTF. The CDR3 DNA reads TGTGCCATCACCGACAGGGCCTCTGGGGCCAACGTCCTGACTTTC.

This chain connects TRBV12-3 or TRBV12-4 to TRBJ2-3, with a possible D match to TRBD1 (6 bases). V was pared by 5 bases and J by 3 bases, with 15 bases between. CDR3 size: 15 residues. DNA for the CDR3: TGTGCCAGCAGTACTGACCCGACAGGAACAGATACGCAGTATTTT. This codes for CASSTDPTGTDTQYF.

The rearrangement uses TRBV5-1 and TRBJ2-3; 10 positions match TRBD2. Trimming at V came to 4 bases and at J to 4 bases, leaving 6 bases not matched to a gene. Per the germline V gene, CDR1 is SGHRS and CDR2 is YFSETQ. The CDR3 runs to 15 residues. The CDR3 DNA follows: TGCGCCAGCAGCGAACTAGCGGGGCCTTCAGATACGCAGTATTTT. It translates to CASSELAGPSDTQYF.

The chain recombines TRBV7-9 with TRBJ2-5; no clear D gene. Germline CDR1 reads SEHNR; CDR2 reads FQNEAQ (reference sequence). Trimming cost V 3 bases and J 5 bases, with 7 bases left between them. CDR3 length: 12 residues. The CDR3 sequence: CASSFRAETQYF. DNA for the CDR3: TGTGCCAGCAGCTTCCGTGCGGAGACCCAGTACTTC.

This clonotype was counted at least ten times. The chain links TRBV7-2 to TRBJ1-2; D is perhaps TRBD1 (6 bases). Germline lookup yields CDR1 SGHTA and CDR2 FQGNSA. This CDR3 region has 15 residues. Trimming removed 5 bases at V and 4 bases at J, with 17 bases between. CDR3 bases: TGTGCCAGCAGCGGTATCCGGGACACCGTCTATGGCTACACCTTC. This gives the protein CASSGIRDTVYGYTF.